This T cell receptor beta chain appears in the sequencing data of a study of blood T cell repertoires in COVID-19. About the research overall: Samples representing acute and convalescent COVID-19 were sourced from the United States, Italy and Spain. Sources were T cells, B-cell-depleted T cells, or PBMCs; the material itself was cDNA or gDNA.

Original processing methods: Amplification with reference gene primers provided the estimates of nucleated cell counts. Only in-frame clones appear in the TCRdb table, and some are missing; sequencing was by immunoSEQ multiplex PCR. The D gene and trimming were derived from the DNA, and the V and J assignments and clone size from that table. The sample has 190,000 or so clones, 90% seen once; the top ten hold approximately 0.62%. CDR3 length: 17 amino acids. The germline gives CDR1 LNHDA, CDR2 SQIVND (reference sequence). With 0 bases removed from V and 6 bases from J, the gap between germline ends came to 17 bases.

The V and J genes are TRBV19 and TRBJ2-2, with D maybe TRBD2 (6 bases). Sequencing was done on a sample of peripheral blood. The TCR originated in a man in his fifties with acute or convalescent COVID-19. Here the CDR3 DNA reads TGTGCCAGTAGTATAGATCCCAGGCGGGGCTTGGCCGGGGAGCTGTTTTTT. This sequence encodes CASSIDPRRGLAGELFF.